The 25 T cell receptor beta chains given below trace back to one sample, sequenced in a study of blood T cells in healthy people across ages. A J-beta primer mix and a sample-barcoded 5' primer were used in a second PCR of roughly 7 to 12 cycles. MiXCR, run by TCRdb on the 5' RACE reads, gives a single entry per CDR3 protein. The profile shows about 780,000 distinct CDR3 sequences, 20% to 30% of them singletons. The sample was also linked to a second study, of T cells of mothers and their children.

What was sequenced was blood. The source of these receptors is a boy younger than 18 in good health.

The V call is TRBV10-3, the J call TRBJ1-2; D gene unclear. Trimming shortened V by 0 bases and J by 2 bases, and 16 bases separated the two germline ends. Germline CDR1 and CDR2: ENHRY and SYGVKD. There are 17 residues in the CDR3. The chain's CDR3 is CAISESLSTVGNYGYTF. In DNA form, the CDR3 reads TGTGCCATCAGTGAGTCGTTATCTACAGTGGGGAACTATGGCTACACCTTC.

The rearrangement joins TRBV6-1 to TRBJ2-5; D not certain. The end of the DNA fits TRBJ2-7 better, so the J call may be wrong. The germline CDR1 and CDR2 sequences are MNHNS and SASEGT. CDR3 length equals 15 residues. The CDR3 sequence is CASNPDFGNPYEQYF. The DNA for the CDR3 is TGTGCCAGCAACCCAGATTTTGGGAACCCCTACGAGCAGTACTTC.

The V call is TRBV2, the J call TRBJ1-1; no definite D call. Germline assignment: CDR1 SNHLY and CDR2 FYNNEI. The CDR3 contains 13 residues. Trimming removed 1 base from V and 4 bases from J, with 7 bases in between. CDR3 nucleotide sequence: TGTGCCAGCAGTGAAGACAGCGGCACTGAAGCTTTCTTT. This gives the protein CASSEDSGTEAFF.

This clonotype has only a few counts. V and J are TRBV9 and TRBJ2-5, with 9 nucleotides matching TRBD1. CDR1 is SGDLS, CDR2 YYNGEE, per germline. Germline trimming cut 6 bases from V and 11 bases from J; bases unmatched to any gene: 17. CDR3 size: 15 residues. The chain's CDR3 is CASNHYPGQGKEQYF. Here the CDR3 DNA reads TGTGCCAGCAACCATTATCCGGGACAGGGTAAAGAGCAGTACTTC.

V usage is TRBV5-1 and J usage is TRBJ2-7, with 8 bases lining up with TRBD1. The CDR3 sequence is 13 residues long. V shed 0 bases and J 5 bases; nucleotides not matched to a gene: 1. The germline CDR1 and CDR2 sequences are SGHRS and YFSETQ. CDR3 in DNA: TGCGCCAGCAGCTTGGGGGGACAGGACGAGCAGTACTTC. Protein product: CASSLGGQDEQYF.

At least ten counts were recorded for this clonotype. The CDR3 DNA reads TGTGCCAGCAGTGGCCTAGCGTACGAGCAGTACTTC. This encodes CASSGLAYEQYF. The J gene is TRBJ2-5, the V gene TRBV6-1; tentatively, D is TRBD2 (6 bases). The J call could be wrong; TRBJ2-7 is a better fit for the DNA end. Germline assignment: CDR1 MNHNS and CDR2 SASEGT. The CDR3 is 12 amino acids.

This clonotype was seen ten or more times. The CDR3, as DNA: TGTGCCAGCAGTTCGGTAGGTGAGCAGTACTTC. Amino acids: CASSSVGEQYF. This chain joins TRBV6-5 and TRBJ2-5; D is undetermined. Germline values: CDR1 MNHEY, CDR2 SVGAGI. V was trimmed by 4 bases and J by 11 bases, leaving 11 bases between them. The CDR3 consists of 11 residues.

The chain recombines TRBV7-6 with TRBJ2-3; the D call may be TRBD1 or TRBD2 (6 bases each). Trimming took 3 bases from V and 10 from J, leaving 8 bases between them. CDR1 is SGHVS and CDR2 is FNYEAQ in the germline V gene. The CDR3 spans 11 residues. The CDR3 region is CASSLEGAQYF. The CDR3 DNA reads TGTGCCAGCAGCTTGGAGGGGGCGCAGTATTTT.

This sequence joins TRBV7-2 and TRBJ1-4; 7 nucleotides align to TRBD1. Per germline, CDR1 SGHTA and CDR2 FQGNSA. The CDR3 runs to 15 residues. After removal of 3 bases from V and 5 bases from J, the junction contained 6 bases not matched to a gene. CDR3 coding DNA: TGTGCCAGCAGCTTGAACAGGGGCTCCAATGAAAAACTGTTTTTT. It yields the protein CASSLNRGSNEKLFF.

This clonotype has more than one count but fewer than ten. This chain joins TRBV6-1 and TRBJ2-1; D possibly uses TRBD1 or TRBD2 (5 bases each). In germline, CDR1 is MNHNS, CDR2 SASEGT. This CDR3 comprises 15 residues. Trimming took 5 bases from V and 4 from J, leaving 15 bases between them. CDR3 nucleotides: TGTGCCAGCAGTAACGCTCCCGGGACGTACAATGAGCAGTTCTTC. Translation: CASSNAPGTYNEQFF.

In this sample, this clonotype turned up a few times. V gene TRBV25-1 combines with J gene TRBJ2-4; a weak D match, TRBD1 (5 bases). Between the trimmed V and J ends, which lost 1 base and 9 bases, there was a span of 16 bases. Germline V lookup: CDR1 MGHDK, CDR2 SYGVNS. The CDR3 is 15 residues long. CDR3 nucleotide sequence: TGTGCCAGCAGTGAATTTTGGGCAGGGTCGGCCATTCAGTACTTC. As protein: CASSEFWAGSAIQYF.

The chain links TRBV6-2 or TRBV6-3 to TRBJ1-1; D remains unclear. Trimming cost V 0 bases and J 5 bases, with 13 bases left between them. CDR1 and CDR2 from the germline V gene are MNHEY and SVGEGT. The CDR3 loop spans 15 amino acids. The CDR3 coding sequence is TGTGCCAGCAGTTACTCAGAGGAAGTGAGGACTGAAGCTTTCTTT. It yields the protein CASSYSEEVRTEAFF.

This clonotype was counted only a few times. The CDR3 spells CSAGRLESDTQYF. The CDR3 nucleotides read TGCAGTGCTGGGAGACTTGAATCCGATACGCAGTATTTT. The chain links TRBV20-1 to TRBJ2-3; TRBD2 is a possible D gene (5 bases). Germline-derived CDR1 and CDR2 are DFQATT and SNEGSKA (reference sequence). The CDR3 extends over 13 amino acids. Trimming removed 5 bases from V and 6 bases from J, with 15 bases in between.

As concerns this clonotype: A junction end diverges from the germline sequence, so it may reflect a read error. CDR3 coding DNA: TGTGCCAGCAGTGGAGTGGGGGTCAGCAGGTCTTTT. This encodes CASSGVGVSRSF. The chain employs TRBV2 and TRBJ1-1; a weak D match, TRBD1 (5 bases). The germline CDR1 and CDR2 sequences are SNHLY and FYNNEI. The CDR3 runs to 12 residues.

The CDR3 sequence is CVARKANYGYTF. The CDR3 nucleotides read TGTGTGGCAAGGAAGGCGAACTATGGCTACACCTTC. The chain joins TRBV30 to TRBJ1-2; D gene unclear. This CDR3 has 12 residues. In germline, CDR1 is GTSNPN, CDR2 SVGIG (reference sequence).

The genes are TRBV29-1 and TRBJ2-5, with a weak D call TRBD2 (7 bases). The J call is in doubt because the DNA end fits TRBJ2-1 better. Germline V lookup: CDR1 SQVTM, CDR2 ANQGSEA. The CDR3 has 12 residues. The CDR3 nucleotides are TGCAGCGTTGGGGGGCGGGGGAATGAGCAGTTCTTC. Protein sequence: CSVGGRGNEQFF.

This clonotype was found a few times. This sequence joins TRBV9 and TRBJ1-1; D unclear. The CDR3 is 13 residues long. The germline V gene has CDR1 SGDLS and CDR2 YYNGEE. The germline V and J ends were trimmed by 4 bases and 2 bases, with 9 bases remaining between them. CDR3 protein: CASSLRSNTEAFF. CDR3 DNA sequence: TGTGCCAGCAGCCTTAGGAGTAACACTGAAGCTTTCTTT.

This clonotype was recorded a few times. This CDR3 is CSVVSGEGAFF. The CDR3 DNA reads TGCAGCGTTGTAAGCGGGGAGGGAGCTTTCTTT. V and J are TRBV29-1 and TRBJ1-1; unclear D gene. Germline lookup yields CDR1 SQVTM and CDR2 ANQGSEA. The CDR3 sequence is 11 residues long. With 4 bases removed from V and 10 bases from J, the gap between germline ends came to 13 bases.

This clonotype was observed a handful of times. This chain connects TRBV28 to TRBJ2-7; 12 nucleotides line up with TRBD1. The CDR3 runs 15 residues. V shed 6 bases, J shed 5 bases, and the junction held 8 bases outside the gene matches. Germline V CDR1 and CDR2: MDHEN, SYDVKM. The CDR3 DNA sequence: TGTGCCAGCAGCCCAGGGACAGGGGGCCCCCACGAGCAGTACTTC. Translated, it gives CASSPGTGGPHEQYF.

The chain recombines TRBV20-1 with TRBJ2-5; D may be TRBD1 (5 bases). The better agreement between TRBJ2-7 and the DNA end casts doubt on the J call. The CDR3 is made up of 14 amino acids. The V gene's germline CDR1 is DFQATT and CDR2 SNEGSKA (reference sequence). CDR3 sequence reads: CSASPEAGMYEQYF. DNA for the CDR3: TGCAGTGCTTCTCCCGAGGCAGGGATGTACGAGCAGTACTTC.

This clonotype was counted between two and nine times. V usage is TRBV5-1 and J usage is TRBJ2-1; D might be TRBD2 (7 bases). The J call is in doubt because the DNA end fits TRBJ2-7 better. CDR1 and CDR2 (germline): SGHRS, YFSETQ. CDR3 length: 15 residues. The CDR3 DNA is TGCGCCAGCAGCTTCCTCGGAGGGGGGGGCTACGAGCAGTACTTC. Its translation: CASSFLGGGGYEQYF.

V gene TRBV12-3 or TRBV12-4 combines with J gene TRBJ2-4; D unclear. The CDR3 consists of 13 residues. V lost 2 bases to trimming and J lost 8 bases, with 10 bases between them. The CDR3 protein is CASSLKVADIQYF. CDR3 in DNA: TGTGCCAGCAGTTTAAAGGTAGCAGACATTCAGTACTTC.

This clonotype was found a few times. The V call is TRBV7-2, the J call TRBJ1-6; D is ambiguous. Per germline, CDR1 SGHTA and CDR2 FQGNSA. Trimming took 2 bases from V and 7 from J, leaving 15 bases between them. The CDR3 loop spans 16 amino acids. This chain's CDR3 is CASSLIYGGRNSPLHF. For the CDR3, the DNA is TGTGCCAGCAGCTTAATCTACGGAGGCCGGAATTCACCCCTCCACTTT.

The V gene is TRBV28, the J gene TRBJ2-3, with a possible D match to TRBD2 (6 bases). Between the trimmed V and J ends, which lost 4 bases and 4 bases, there was a span of 15 bases. Germline V lookup: CDR1 MDHEN, CDR2 SYDVKM. This CDR3 has 15 residues. CDR3 region: CASSYPGGQADTQYF. The CDR3 DNA sequence: TGTGCCAGCAGTTACCCCGGGGGTCAGGCAGATACGCAGTATTTT.

A word on this clonotype: Mismatch with germline at one junction end may stem from a read error. V gene TRBV12-3 or TRBV12-4 combines with J gene TRBJ1-1; D unresolved. The CDR3 totals 13 residues. This CDR3 reads CASRLGSNTEAFF. In DNA, the CDR3 is TGTGCCAGCAGGCTCGGATCGAACACAGAAGCTTTCTTT.